This T cell receptor (beta chain) was recovered during a study of identical twins. TCRdb processed the 5' RACE reads anew with MiXCR; each CDR3 protein has one entry. This sample has around 250,000 distinct CDR3 sequences, with approximately 8.3% found just once. A note on this clonotype: Antigen unknown.

Study-wide results and limits: Interpretation of the results relied on cross-sectional statistical analysis and not on following the same donors. Memory repertoires lacked the insertion deficit that abundant cord blood beta clonotypes showed. Out-of-frame alpha sequences shared by twins showed excess low generation probability.

The CDR3 totals 15 residues. V was shortened by 1 base and J by 6 bases, with 13 bases between the two germline ends. Germline CDR1 reads SGHTS; CDR2 reads YDEGEE. These same records also appear under a second study, on yellow fever vaccine responses in identical twins. That study reports: Vaccine-induced T cell responses in twins were reportedly observed to appear partly convergent, partly personalized.

The sample was CD8+ T cells sorted from blood. The J gene is TRBJ1-4, the V gene TRBV5-8, with a tentative D call TRBD1 (6 bases). The receptor was derived from a woman between 18 and 30 years old in good health. The CDR3 loop reads CASSLMTGRDEKLFF. CDR3 bases: TGTGCCAGCAGCTTGATGACAGGCCGGGATGAAAAACTGTTTTTT.